The source of this T cell receptor (beta chain) is a study of breast tumors, draining lymph nodes, adjacent tissues listed by TCRdb under 2016. As for the study more broadly: The study compared TCR beta repertoires across tumor, adjacent nontumor tissue and axillary lymph nodes from breast cancer patients. The study was designed to assess the relationships and possible T-cell exchange between tumor, surrounding tissue and draining lymph node repertoires in human breast cancer. Overall study outcomes, separate from this receptor: In luminal-like breast cancer, tumor and nontumor tissue repertoires resembled each other significantly more than in basal-like breast cancer. Tumors showed preferential V and J gene usage, and their T-cell repertoire diversity fell below that of lymph nodes yet above that of nontumor tissue. The conclusion that tumor T cells originate in lymph nodes was framed as consistent with a hypothesis rather than directly demonstrated. The data were considered consistent with most tumor T cells being derived from the lymph node and subsequently expanding within tumor tissue.

The instrument was an Illumina HiSeq 2000. Multiplex PCR amplification was used to build the TCR beta chain libraries. The amplified TCR beta chain products were analyzed by high-throughput sequencing. The raw public reads went through TCRdb reprocessing: fastp at Q25, MiXCR clone calling, in-frame beta chains kept. Records with the same CDR3 protein are collapsed into one entry carrying the most frequent genes and DNA. The sample profile shows under 300,000 distinct CDR3 sequences; 34% of them were found once. Of the sample, 3% to 4% falls within the top ten clones. Concerning this clonotype itself: What this receptor recognizes is not known. There are no base qualities to consult, and no much larger clone falls within one base.

Lymph node samples came from the axillary draining lymph nodes of breast cancer patients. Sample: axillary lymph node tissue. The sequence derives from a female donor with breast cancer. Some clones in this sample may be carry-over from other donors' samples.

CDR3 sequence: CSARVAGTTRGYEQYF. The nucleotides read TGCAGTGCTAGGGTCGCGGGAACAACCCGAGGCTACGAGCAGTACTTC. In this chain, TRBV20-1 is recombined with TRBJ2-7; the D region possibly corresponds to TRBD2 (6 bases align). Per the germline V gene (reference sequence), DFQATT is the CDR1 and SNEGSKA is the CDR2. Spanning cysteine to phenylalanine, the CDR3 consists of 16 amino acids. Here the CDR3 DNA is all that survives: 48 bases in frame from base 1. V and J lose 3 bases and 3 bases, and a span of 21 bases separates them.